This T cell receptor (beta chain) was captured in a study of shared clonotypes between healthy human individuals. This clone was detected once. The germline V gene encodes CDR1 SNHLY and CDR2 FYNNEI. Losses at the gene ends were 3 bases for V and 3 bases for J; bases not matched to a gene: 6. The CDR3 is 15 residues long. Positively selected for CCR7, the CD45RO-negative cells used as naive CD8 cells excluded terminally differentiated effector memory CD45RA+ cells. The donors, all of them Caucasian adults, lived in Nashville, Tennessee. Profiled with immunoSEQ multiplex PCR; TCRdb holds only in-frame clones, not every one. This sample yields approximately 2,200,000 clones, of which around 93% are seen a single time; 1.5% to 2% belongs to the top ten.

This sequence originates from a man aged 18 to 35 in good health. Some clones in this sample may be carry-over from other donors' samples. The chain joins TRBV2 to TRBJ2-7, with 9 bases fitting TRBD1. The sequenced sample consisted of naive CD8+ T cells from PBMCs. The CDR3 is CASSDRTGADYEQYF. The CDR3 region has the DNA TGTGCCAGCAGTGACCGGACAGGGGCGGACTACGAGCAGTACTTC. The full variable domain, in which reference TRBV2 and TRBJ2-7 provide the parts outside the CDR3, is EPEVTQTPSHQVTQMGQEVILRCVPISNHLYFYWYRQILGQKVEFLVSFYNNEISEKSEIFDDQFSVERPDGSNFTLKIRSTKLEDSAMYFCASSDRTGADYEQYFGPGTRLTVT.